This TCR beta chain was obtained from a study of blood T cell repertoires in COVID-19. Study information: Sources were T cells, B-cell-depleted T cells, or PBMCs; the material itself was cDNA or gDNA.

In the authors' workflow: For nucleated cells, counts were estimated from reference gene primer amplification. TCRdb's table, derived via immunoSEQ multiplex PCR, lists solely in-frame clones and lacks some. D and trimming were read from the DNA, whereas the V and J calls and clone size are those reported in that table. The data hold 80,000 to 100,000 clones, with about nine tenths observed a single time. This CDR3 comprises 13 residues. CDR1 and CDR2 from the germline V gene are KGHSH and LQKENI. Trimming took 0 bases from V and 3 from J, leaving 6 bases between them. This chain joins TRBV18 and TRBJ2-7; D is unclear. This TCR was sampled from a man in his sixties with acute or convalescent COVID-19. Sequences were obtained from peripheral blood. The CDR3 nucleotides read TGTGCCAGCTCACCACCGGGCAGCTACGAGCAGTACTTC. It is translated as CASSPPGSYEQYF.